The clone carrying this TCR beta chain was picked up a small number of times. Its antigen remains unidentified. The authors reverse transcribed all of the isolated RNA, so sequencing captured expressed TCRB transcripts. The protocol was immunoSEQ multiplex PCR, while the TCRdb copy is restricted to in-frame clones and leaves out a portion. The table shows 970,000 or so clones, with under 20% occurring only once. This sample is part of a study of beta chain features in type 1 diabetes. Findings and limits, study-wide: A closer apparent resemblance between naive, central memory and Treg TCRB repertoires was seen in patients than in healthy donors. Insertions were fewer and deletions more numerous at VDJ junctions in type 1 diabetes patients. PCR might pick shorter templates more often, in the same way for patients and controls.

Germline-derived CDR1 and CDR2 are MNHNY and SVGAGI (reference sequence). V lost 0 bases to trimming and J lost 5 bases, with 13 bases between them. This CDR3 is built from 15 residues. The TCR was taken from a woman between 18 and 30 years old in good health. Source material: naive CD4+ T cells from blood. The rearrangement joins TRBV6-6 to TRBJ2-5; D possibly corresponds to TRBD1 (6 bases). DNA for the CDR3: TGTGCCAGCAGTTACTCGATAGCAAGGGGGGAGACCCAGTACTTC. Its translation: CASSYSIARGETQYF.